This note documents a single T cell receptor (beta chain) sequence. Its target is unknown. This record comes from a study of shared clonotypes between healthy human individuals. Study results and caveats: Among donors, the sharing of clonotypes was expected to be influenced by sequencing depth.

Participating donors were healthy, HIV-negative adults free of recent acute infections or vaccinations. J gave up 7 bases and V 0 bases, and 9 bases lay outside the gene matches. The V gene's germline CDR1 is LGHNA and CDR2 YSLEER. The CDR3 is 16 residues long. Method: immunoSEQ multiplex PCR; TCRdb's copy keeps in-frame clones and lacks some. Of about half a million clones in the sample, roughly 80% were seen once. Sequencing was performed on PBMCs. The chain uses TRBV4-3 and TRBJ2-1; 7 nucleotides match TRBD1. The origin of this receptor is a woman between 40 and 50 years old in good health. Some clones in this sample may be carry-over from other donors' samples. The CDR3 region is CASSQDLRQGTNEQFF. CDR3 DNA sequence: TGCGCCAGCAGCCAAGATCTGAGACAGGGAACGAATGAGCAGTTCTTC.